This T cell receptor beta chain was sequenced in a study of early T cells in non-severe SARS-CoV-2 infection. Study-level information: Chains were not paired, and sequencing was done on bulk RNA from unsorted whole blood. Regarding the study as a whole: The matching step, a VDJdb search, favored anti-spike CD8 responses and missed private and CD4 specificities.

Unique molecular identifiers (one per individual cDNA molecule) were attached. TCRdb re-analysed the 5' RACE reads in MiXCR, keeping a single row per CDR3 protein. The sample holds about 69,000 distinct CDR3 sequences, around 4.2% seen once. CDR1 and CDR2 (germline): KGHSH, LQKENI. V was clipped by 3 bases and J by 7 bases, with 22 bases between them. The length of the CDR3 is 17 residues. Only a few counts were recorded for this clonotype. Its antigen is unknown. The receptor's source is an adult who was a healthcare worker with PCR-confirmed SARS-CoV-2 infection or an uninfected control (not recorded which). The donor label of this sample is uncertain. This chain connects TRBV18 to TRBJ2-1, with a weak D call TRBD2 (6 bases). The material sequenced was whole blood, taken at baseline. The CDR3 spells CASSPESPGTGRNEQFF. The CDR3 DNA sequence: TGTGCCAGCTCACCGGAAAGTCCCGGGACTGGAAGGAATGAGCAGTTCTTC.